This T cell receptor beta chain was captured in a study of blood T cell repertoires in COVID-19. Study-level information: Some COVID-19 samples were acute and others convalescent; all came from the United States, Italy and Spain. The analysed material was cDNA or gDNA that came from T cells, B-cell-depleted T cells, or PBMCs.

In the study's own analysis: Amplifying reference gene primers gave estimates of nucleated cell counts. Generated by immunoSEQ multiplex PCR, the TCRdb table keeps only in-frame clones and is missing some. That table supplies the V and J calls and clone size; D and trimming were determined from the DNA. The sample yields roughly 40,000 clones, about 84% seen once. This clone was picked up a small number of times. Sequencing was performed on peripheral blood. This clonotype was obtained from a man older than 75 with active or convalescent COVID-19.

This chain's CDR3 is CASARDTNYGYTF. As DNA, the CDR3 is TGTGCCAGCGCCCGGGACACTAACTATGGCTACACCTTC. This sequence joins TRBV18 and TRBJ1-2, with D perhaps TRBD1 (6 bases). In germline, CDR1 is KGHSH, CDR2 LQKENI. The CDR3 is made up of 13 amino acids. V was pared by 8 bases and J by 0 bases, with 10 bases between.